The clone carrying this TCR beta chain has at least ten counts. The sample belongs to a study of breast tumors, draining lymph nodes, adjacent tissues. The lymph nodes were axillary draining lymph nodes from breast cancer patients. TCRdb processed the multiplex PCR reads anew with MiXCR; each CDR3 protein has one entry. Of approximately 210,000 distinct CDR3 sequences listed, under 40% are singletons. Germline V gene sequence: CDR1 SGHAT, CDR2 FQNNGV. V shed 5 bases, J shed 10 bases, and the junction held 8 bases outside the gene matches. This CDR3 comprises 13 residues. The chain recombines TRBV11-2 with TRBJ1-2; 9 bases are shared with TRBD1. Material: axillary lymph node tissue. The TCR comes from a female donor with breast cancer. Some clones in this sample may be carry-over from other donors' samples. The CDR3 coding sequence is TGTGCCAGCAGCCCCTGGGACAGGGACGACTACACCTTC. Amino acid sequence: CASSPWDRDDYTF.